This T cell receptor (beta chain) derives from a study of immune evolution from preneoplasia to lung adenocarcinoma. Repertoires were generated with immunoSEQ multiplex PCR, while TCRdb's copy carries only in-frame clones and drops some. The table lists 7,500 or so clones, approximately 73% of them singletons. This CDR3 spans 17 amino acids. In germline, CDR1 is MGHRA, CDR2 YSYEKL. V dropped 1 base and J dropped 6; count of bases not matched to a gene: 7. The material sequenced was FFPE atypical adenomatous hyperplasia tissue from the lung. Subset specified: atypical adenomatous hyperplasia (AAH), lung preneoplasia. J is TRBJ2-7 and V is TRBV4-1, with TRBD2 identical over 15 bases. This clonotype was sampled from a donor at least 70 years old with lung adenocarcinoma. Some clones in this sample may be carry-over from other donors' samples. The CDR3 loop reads CASSQGRTSGGAPEQYF. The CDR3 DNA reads TGCGCCAGCAGCCAAGGAAGGACTAGCGGGGGGGCCCCCGAGCAGTACTTC.